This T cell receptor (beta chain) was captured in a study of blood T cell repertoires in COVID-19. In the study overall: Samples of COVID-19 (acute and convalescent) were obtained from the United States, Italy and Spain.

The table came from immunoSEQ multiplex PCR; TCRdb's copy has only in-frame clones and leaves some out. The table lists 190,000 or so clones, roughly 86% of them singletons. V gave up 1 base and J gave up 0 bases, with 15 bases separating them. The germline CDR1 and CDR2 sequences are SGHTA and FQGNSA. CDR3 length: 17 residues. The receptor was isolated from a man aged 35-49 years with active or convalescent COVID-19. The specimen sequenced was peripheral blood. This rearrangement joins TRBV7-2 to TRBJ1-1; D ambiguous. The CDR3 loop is CASSLGAGLWMNTEAFF. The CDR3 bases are TGTGCCAGCAGCTTAGGAGCAGGACTTTGGATGAACACTGAAGCTTTCTTT.